A selection of T cell receptor beta chains follows, all from one sample in a study of breast tumors, draining lymph nodes, adjacent tissues. TCRdb reprocessed the multiplex PCR reads with MiXCR, giving one entry per CDR3 protein. The sample holds approximately 230,000 distinct CDR3 sequences, under 40% seen once. The specimen was axillary lymph node tissue. The source of these receptors is a female donor with breast cancer. Some clones in this sample may be carry-over from other donors' samples. Each CDR3 is given without its conserved first and last residue. Each record gives: V gene, J gene, D gene, CDR3 protein. D genes are given only for firm matches.

>TRBV5-1|TRBJ2-5|-
ASSFGLQETQY
>TRBV4-2|TRBJ1-2|TRBD1
ASSPSTGDGYGYT
>TRBV9|TRBJ2-6|-
ASSVELWGSGANVLT
>TRBV20-1|TRBJ2-1|-
SASEAGTSSYNEQF
>TRBV7-3|TRBJ2-2|-
ASSLTPTGELF
>TRBV10-2|TRBJ1-2|-
ASRESGLNYGYT
>TRBV24-1|TRBJ2-3|-
ATEDYNTDTQY
>TRBV7-2|TRBJ2-1|-
ASSLDSTEQF
>TRBV20-1|TRBJ2-1|-
SARVGLGYNEQF
>TRBV20-1|TRBJ2-6|TRBD1
SARKPKTGGSAGANVLT
>TRBV4-3|TRBJ2-5|-
ASSRGTGFHQPQY
>TRBV11-2|TRBJ2-1|-
ASSWRRAGFGNEQF
>TRBV9|TRBJ2-1|TRBD1
ASSVGSGTGGRNEQF
>TRBV6-6|TRBJ2-2|-
ASSQGIGELF
>TRBV9|TRBJ1-2|-
ASSVPSYGYT
>TRBV5-1|TRBJ2-1|TRBD2
ASSLIAGGLLRNNEQF
>TRBV6-1|TRBJ2-2|-
ASNIRDQNTGELF
>TRBV12-3/TRBV12-4|TRBJ2-7|-
ASSFKGLYEQY
>TRBV5-1|TRBJ1-4|TRBD1
ASGTGGTHLNEKLF
>TRBV7-3|TRBJ2-5|TRBD1
ASSRTGGTETQY
>TRBV7-2|TRBJ2-3|-
ASSLWIGNEQY
>TRBV5-6|TRBJ1-5|TRBD1
ASSHGQGTGEH
>TRBV4-2|TRBJ1-2|-
ASSGGQDYGYT
>TRBV13|TRBJ1-1|-
ASSLAASGVAF
>TRBV4-3|TRBJ1-3|-
ASSQAGGNTIY
>TRBV5-6|TRBJ2-5|TRBD1
ASSQSTGGQETQY
>TRBV27|TRBJ1-3|-
ASRSLGSSGNTIY
>TRBV20-1|TRBJ2-3|-
SARGGQLGGSTDTQY
>TRBV6-6|TRBJ2-3|-
AGRPGGTDTQY
>TRBV7-3|TRBJ2-5|TRBD1
ASSLKGQGKETQY
>TRBV2|TRBJ2-6|TRBD1
ASSETATGVGNEQYFSGANVLT
>TRBV24-1|TRBJ2-2|-
ATSGSIPGELF
>TRBV15|TRBJ2-1|-
ATTLPDVDEQF
>TRBV12-3/TRBV12-4|TRBJ1-3|-
ASSRSLLGISGNTIY
>TRBV29-1|TRBJ2-1|TRBD2
SVADSGGDNEQF
>TRBV20-1|TRBJ2-7|TRBD2
SGSSGNEQY
>TRBV14|TRBJ2-5|TRBD1
ASRKAGTGRETQY